The subject of this entry is one T cell receptor (beta chain). Method: immunoSEQ multiplex PCR; TCRdb's copy keeps in-frame clones and lacks some. The sample has approximately 13,000 clones; approximately 70% are singletons. After removal of 5 bases from V and 1 base from J, the junction contained 3 bases not matched to a gene. The CDR3 runs to 15 residues. Per germline, CDR1 SGHVS and CDR2 FQNEAQ. This specimen belongs to a study of tumor-infiltrating lymphocytes in localized non-small cell lung cancer. The gene calls are TRBV7-8 and TRBJ2-2, with 8 bases fitting TRBD2. The sample taken for sequencing was lung tumor tissue. The receptor comes from a human donor with non-small cell lung cancer. The CDR3 sequence: CASSPGGGNTGELFF. CDR3 DNA sequence: TGTGCCAGCAGCCCCGGGGGGGGGAACACCGGGGAGCTGTTTTTT.